Sequencing of this TCR beta chain was carried out in a study of OX40 agonist ivuxolimab in advanced cancers. Turning to the study itself: Patients undergoing dose escalation presented with hepatocellular carcinoma, melanoma, renal cell or head and neck cancer.

Here immunoSEQ multiplex PCR was the method, and the copy in TCRdb shows in-frame clones only, minus some. The repertoire holds 60,000 to 100,000 clones, with 92% as singletons. Germline trimming cut 8 bases from V and 10 bases from J; bases unmatched to any gene: 11. CDR1 is PRHDT and CDR2 is FYEKMQ in the germline V gene (reference sequence). The CDR3 covers 15 residues. The TCR originated in an adult with an advanced solid tumor such as melanoma, head and neck, liver or kidney cancer. Sequencing was performed on CD4+ or CD8+ T cells sorted from blood, taken in a trial of the OX40 agonist ivuxolimab. The J gene is TRBJ2-2, the V gene TRBV13, with 12 bases that match TRBD2. The CDR3, as DNA: TGTGCCAGCGACCTAGCGGGGGGGCATGTCGAGGAGCTGTTTTTT. Translated, it gives CASDLAGGHVEELFF.